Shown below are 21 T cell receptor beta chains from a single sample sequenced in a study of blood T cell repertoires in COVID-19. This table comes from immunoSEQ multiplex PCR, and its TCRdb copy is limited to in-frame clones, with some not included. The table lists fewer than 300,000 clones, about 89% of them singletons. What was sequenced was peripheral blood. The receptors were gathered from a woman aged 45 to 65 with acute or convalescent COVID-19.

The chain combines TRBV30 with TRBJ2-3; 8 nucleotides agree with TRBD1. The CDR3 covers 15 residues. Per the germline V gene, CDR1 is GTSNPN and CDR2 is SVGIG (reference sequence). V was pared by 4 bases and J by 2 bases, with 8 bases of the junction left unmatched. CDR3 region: CAWKDWDRFTDTQYF. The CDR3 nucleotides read TGTGCCTGGAAAGACTGGGACAGGTTCACAGATACGCAGTATTTT.

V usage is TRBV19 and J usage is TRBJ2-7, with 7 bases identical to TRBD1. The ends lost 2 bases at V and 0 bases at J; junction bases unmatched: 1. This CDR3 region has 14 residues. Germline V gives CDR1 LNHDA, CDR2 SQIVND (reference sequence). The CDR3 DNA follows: TGTGCCAGTAGTATAAGGGACAGCTCCTACGAGCAGTACTTC. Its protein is CASSIRDSSYEQYF.

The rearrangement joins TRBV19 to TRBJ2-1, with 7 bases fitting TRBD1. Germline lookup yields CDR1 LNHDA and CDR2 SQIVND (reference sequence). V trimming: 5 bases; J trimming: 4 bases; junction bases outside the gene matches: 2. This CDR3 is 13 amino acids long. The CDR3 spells CASSGTAYNEQFF. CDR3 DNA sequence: TGTGCCAGTAGTGGGACAGCTTACAATGAGCAGTTCTTC.

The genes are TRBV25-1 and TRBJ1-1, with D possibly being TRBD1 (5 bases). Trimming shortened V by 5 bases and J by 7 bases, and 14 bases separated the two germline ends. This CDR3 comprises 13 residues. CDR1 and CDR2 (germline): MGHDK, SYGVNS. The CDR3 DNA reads TGTGCCAGCAGTCGTACCCAGGGAATTGAAGCTTTCTTT. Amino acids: CASSRTQGIEAFF.

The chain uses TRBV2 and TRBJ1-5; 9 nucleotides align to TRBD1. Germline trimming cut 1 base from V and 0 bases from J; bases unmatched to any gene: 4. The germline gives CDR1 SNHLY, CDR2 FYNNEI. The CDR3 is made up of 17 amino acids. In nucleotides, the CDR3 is TGTGCCAGCAGTGAAGTTGGGACAGGGTATAGCAATCAGCCCCAGCATTTT. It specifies CASSEVGTGYSNQPQHF.

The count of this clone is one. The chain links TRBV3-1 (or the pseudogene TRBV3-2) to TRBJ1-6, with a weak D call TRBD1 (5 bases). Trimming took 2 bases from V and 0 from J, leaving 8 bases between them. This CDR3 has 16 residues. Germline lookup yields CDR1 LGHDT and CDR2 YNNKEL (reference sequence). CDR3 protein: CASSQWGSSYNSPLHF. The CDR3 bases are TGTGCCAGCAGCCAATGGGGCAGCTCCTATAATTCACCCCTCCACTTT.

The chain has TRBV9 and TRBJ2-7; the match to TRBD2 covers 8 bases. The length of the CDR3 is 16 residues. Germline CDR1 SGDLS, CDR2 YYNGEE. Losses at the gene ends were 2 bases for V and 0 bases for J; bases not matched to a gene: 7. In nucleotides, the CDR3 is TGTGCCAGCAGCGTCGGAAGCGGGAGCAGCTCCTACGAGCAGTACTTC. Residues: CASSVGSGSSSYEQYF.

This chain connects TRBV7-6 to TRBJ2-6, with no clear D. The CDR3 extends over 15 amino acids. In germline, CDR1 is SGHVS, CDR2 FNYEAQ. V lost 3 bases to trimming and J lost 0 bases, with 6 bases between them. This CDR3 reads CASSFPHSGANVLTF. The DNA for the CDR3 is TGTGCCAGCAGCTTTCCACACTCTGGGGCCAACGTCCTGACTTTC.

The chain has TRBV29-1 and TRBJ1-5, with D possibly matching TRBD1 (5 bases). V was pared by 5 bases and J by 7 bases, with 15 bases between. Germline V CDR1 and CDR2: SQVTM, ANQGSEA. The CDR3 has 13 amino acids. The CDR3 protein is CSVLGGYGQPQHF. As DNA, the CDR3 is TGCAGCGTTCTCGGGGGGTACGGACAGCCCCAGCATTTT.

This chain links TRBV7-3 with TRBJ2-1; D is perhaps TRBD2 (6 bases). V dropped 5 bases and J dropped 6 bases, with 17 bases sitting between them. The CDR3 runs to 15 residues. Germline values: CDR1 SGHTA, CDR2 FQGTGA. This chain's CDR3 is CASSPQAGPFNEQFF. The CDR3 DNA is TGTGCCAGCAGCCCCCAAGCGGGCCCCTTCAATGAGCAGTTCTTC.

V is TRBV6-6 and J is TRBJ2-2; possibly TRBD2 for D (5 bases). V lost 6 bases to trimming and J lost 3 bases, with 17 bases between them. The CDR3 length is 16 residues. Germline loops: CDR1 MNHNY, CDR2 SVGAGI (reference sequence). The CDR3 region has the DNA TGTGCCAGCAGGTGGCGGGCCCGCCTAGACACCGGGGAGCTGTTTTTT. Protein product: CASRWRARLDTGELFF.

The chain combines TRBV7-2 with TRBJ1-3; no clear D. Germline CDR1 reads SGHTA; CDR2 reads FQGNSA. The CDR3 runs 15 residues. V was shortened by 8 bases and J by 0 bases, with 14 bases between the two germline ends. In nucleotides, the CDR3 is TGTGCCAGCCTCCCACCCCGGGGCTCTGGAAACACCATATATTTT. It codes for CASLPPRGSGNTIYF.

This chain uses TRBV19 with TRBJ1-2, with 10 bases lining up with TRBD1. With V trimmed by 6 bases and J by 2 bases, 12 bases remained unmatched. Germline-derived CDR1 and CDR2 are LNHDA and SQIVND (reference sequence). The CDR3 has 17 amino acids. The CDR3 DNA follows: TGTGCCAGTAGGGGCGTGACAGGGGGCGCGCGAAACTATGGCTACACCTTC. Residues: CASRGVTGGARNYGYTF.

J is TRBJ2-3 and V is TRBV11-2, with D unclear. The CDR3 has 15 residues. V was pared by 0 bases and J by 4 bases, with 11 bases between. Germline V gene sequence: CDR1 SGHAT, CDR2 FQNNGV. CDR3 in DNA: TGTGCCAGCAGCTTAGAAGTAGCAATCCCAGATACGCAGTATTTT. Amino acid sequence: CASSLEVAIPDTQYF.

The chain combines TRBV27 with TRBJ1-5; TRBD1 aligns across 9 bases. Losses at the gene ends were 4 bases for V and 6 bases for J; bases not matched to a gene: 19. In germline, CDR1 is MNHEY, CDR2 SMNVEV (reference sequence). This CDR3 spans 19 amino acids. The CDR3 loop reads CASSSRHRGPPPQGQPQHF. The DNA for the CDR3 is TGTGCCAGCAGTTCCCGTCACAGGGGGCCCCCCCCTCAGGGTCAGCCCCAGCATTTT.

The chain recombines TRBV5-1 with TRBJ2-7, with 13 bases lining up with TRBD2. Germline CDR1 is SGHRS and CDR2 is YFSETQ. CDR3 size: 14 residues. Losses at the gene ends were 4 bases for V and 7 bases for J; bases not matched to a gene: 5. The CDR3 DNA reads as TGCGCCAGCAGCCCGACTAGCGGGAGGTATGAGCAGTACTTC. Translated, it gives CASSPTSGRYEQYF.

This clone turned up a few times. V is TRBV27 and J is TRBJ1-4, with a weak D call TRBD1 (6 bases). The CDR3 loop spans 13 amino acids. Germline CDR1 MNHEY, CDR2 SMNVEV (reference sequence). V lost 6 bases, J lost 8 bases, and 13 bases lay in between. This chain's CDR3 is CASSLTGPEKLFF. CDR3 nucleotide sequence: TGTGCCAGCAGCCTCACAGGGCCCGAAAAACTGTTTTTT.

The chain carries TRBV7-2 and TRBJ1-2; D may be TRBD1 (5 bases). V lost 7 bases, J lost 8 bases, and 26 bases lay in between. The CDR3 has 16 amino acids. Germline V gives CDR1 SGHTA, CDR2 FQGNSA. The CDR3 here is CASTPGVYLERGGYTF. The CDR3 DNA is TGTGCCAGCACCCCGGGGGTCTACTTAGAGCGAGGGGGCTACACCTTC.

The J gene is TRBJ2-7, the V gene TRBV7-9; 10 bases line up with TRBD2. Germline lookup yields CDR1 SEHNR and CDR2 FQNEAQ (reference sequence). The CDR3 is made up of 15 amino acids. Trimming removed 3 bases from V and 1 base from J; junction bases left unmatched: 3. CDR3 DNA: TGTGCCAGCAGCTTGGTAGCGGGAGGATCCTACGAGCAGTACTTC. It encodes CASSLVAGGSYEQYF.

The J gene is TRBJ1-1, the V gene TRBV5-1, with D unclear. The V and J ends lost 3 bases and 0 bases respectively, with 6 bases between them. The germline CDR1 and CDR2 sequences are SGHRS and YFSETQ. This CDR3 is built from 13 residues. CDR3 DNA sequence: TGCGCCAGCAGCTCGAGGGTGAACACTGAAGCTTTCTTT. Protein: CASSSRVNTEAFF.

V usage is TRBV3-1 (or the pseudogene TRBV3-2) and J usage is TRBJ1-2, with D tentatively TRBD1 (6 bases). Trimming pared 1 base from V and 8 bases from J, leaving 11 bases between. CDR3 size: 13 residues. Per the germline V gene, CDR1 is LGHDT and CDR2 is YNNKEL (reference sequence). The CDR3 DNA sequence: TGTGCCAGCAGCCAAGTACAGGGTGAAGGCTACACCTTC. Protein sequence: CASSQVQGEGYTF.